The 5 T cell receptor beta chains below come from one sample, sequenced in a study of shared clonotypes between healthy human individuals. This table comes from immunoSEQ multiplex PCR, and its TCRdb copy is limited to in-frame clones, with some not included. The table lists hundreds of thousands of clones, approximately 95% of them singletons, with over 0.095% in the top ten. CD45RO-negative cells were positively selected for CCR7, leaving out terminally differentiated effector memory CD45RA+ cells. The sequencing input was naive CD8+ T cells sorted from blood. The receptors derive from a woman in her thirties in good health.

The chain carries TRBV6-5 and TRBJ2-3, with D possibly being TRBD2 (7 bases). Germline CDR1 is MNHEY and CDR2 is SVGAGI. V was trimmed by 6 bases and J by 5 bases, leaving 18 bases between them. CDR3 length: 15 amino acids. The CDR3 bases are TGTGCCAGCAGACTCCTAGCGGAGGGGGGAGATACGCAGTATTTT. Its translation: CASRLLAEGGDTQYF.

The rearrangement uses TRBV25-1 and TRBJ1-5; D is uncertain. V was pared by 3 bases and J by 4 bases, with 10 bases between. CDR1 and CDR2 (germline): MGHDK, SYGVNS. There are 14 residues in the CDR3. DNA for the CDR3: TGTGCCAGCAGTGACGGGGTATCGAATCAGCCCCAGCATTTT. Residues: CASSDGVSNQPQHF.

This rearrangement joins TRBV29-1 to TRBJ2-5, with 14 positions matching TRBD2. With 6 bases clipped from V and 5 bases from J, the junction kept 14 bases outside the gene matches. CDR1 and CDR2 (germline): SQVTM, ANQGSEA. The CDR3 sequence is 17 residues long. This CDR3 reads CSVEPGLAGVSPETQYF. DNA for the CDR3: TGCAGCGTGGAACCGGGACTAGCGGGAGTCTCTCCGGAGACCCAGTACTTC.

The J gene is TRBJ2-7, the V gene TRBV11-2; a weak D match, TRBD1 (6 bases). Trimming left V 7 bases short and J 3 bases short, with 13 bases between. This CDR3 is 13 amino acids long. Germline V gene lookup returns CDR1 SGHAT and CDR2 FQNNGV. The chain's CDR3 is CASTPGAYYEQYF. CDR3 bases: TGTGCCAGCACCCCAGGGGCTTACTACGAGCAGTACTTC. Complete variable domain (other parts from reference TRBV11-2 and TRBJ2-7): EAGVAQSPRYKIIEKRQSVAFWCNPISGHATLYWYQQILGQGPKLLIQFQNNGVVDDSQLPKDRFSAERLKGVDSTLKIQPAKLEDSAVYLCASTPGAYYEQYFGPGTRLTVT.

The chain employs TRBV18 and TRBJ1-1, with no clear D. Trimming stripped 6 bases from V and 8 bases from J, with 13 bases between. Germline lookup yields CDR1 KGHSH and CDR2 LQKENI. The CDR3 contains 12 residues. The CDR3 here is CASSSFRREAFF. CDR3 coding DNA: TGTGCCAGCTCGAGTTTCCGAAGAGAAGCTTTCTTT.